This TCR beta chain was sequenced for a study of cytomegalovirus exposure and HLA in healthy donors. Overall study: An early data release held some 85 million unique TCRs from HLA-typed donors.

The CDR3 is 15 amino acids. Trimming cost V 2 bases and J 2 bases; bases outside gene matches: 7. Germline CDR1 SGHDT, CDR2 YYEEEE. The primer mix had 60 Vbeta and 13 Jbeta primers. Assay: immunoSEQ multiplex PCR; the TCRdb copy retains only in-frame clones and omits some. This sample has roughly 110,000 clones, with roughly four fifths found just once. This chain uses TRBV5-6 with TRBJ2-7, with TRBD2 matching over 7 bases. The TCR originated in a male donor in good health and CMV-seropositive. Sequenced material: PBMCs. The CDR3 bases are TGTGCCAGCAGCTTCAGGCCTAGCGGAACCTACGAGCAGTACTTC. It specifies CASSFRPSGTYEQYF. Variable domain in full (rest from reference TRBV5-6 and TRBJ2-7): DAGVTQSPTHLIKTRGQQVTLRCSPKSGHDTVSWYQQALGQGPQFIFQYYEEEERQRGNFPDRFSGHQFPNYSSELNVNALLLGDSALYLCASSFRPSGTYEQYFGPGTRLTVT.